A single sample gave rise to the 19 T cell receptor beta chains below, sequenced in a study of human T cells and chemical hapten exposure. This sample's time point: patch test 2, 6 weeks after DPC sensitization. Treatment: therapeutic diphenylcyclopropenone sensitization with weekly scalp DPC. TCRdb itself ran the RACE reads through MiXCR, one entry per CDR3 protein. Here the sample spans just over 350,000 distinct CDR3 sequences, about 6% being singletons. Material: whole blood, obtained in connection with sensitization to the hapten diphenylcyclopropenone (DPC). The receptors come from a woman under 30 with alopecia areata. Some clones in this sample may be carry-over from other donors' samples.

A note on this clonotype: At one of its ends the junction is not consistent with the germline gene, which may arise from a read error. In nucleotides, the CDR3 is TGCGCCAGCAGCTTTACTGGGACTAGGACGGGCATCCGGAACGCTGAAGCTTTCTTT. Its protein product is CASSFTGTRTGIRNAEAFF. The chain links TRBV5-1 to TRBJ1-1; a weak D match, TRBD1 (5 bases). This CDR3 has 19 residues. Germline values: CDR1 SGHRS, CDR2 YFSETQ.

The chain uses TRBV3-1 and TRBJ2-3; TRBD2 agrees at 8 bases. In germline, CDR1 is LGHDT, CDR2 YNNKEL (reference sequence). The junction had 10 bases not matched to a gene; V was cut back by 2 bases and J by 6 bases. The CDR3 contains 16 residues. CDR3 in DNA: TGTGCCAGCAGCCAAAGGTCTCGGGGGGGCCAGGATACGCAGTATTTT. It translates to CASSQRSRGGQDTQYF.

The chain links TRBV4-3 to TRBJ1-1; TRBD1 matches 9 bases. V lost 3 bases, J lost 6 bases, and 8 bases stayed unmatched. Germline CDR1 is LGHNA and CDR2 is YSLEER. The CDR3 runs to 15 residues. The CDR3 region has the DNA TGCGCCAGCAGCCATACCGGGACAGGGAATCCTGAAGCTTTCTTT. Amino acid sequence: CASSHTGTGNPEAFF.

There are many counts of this clonotype. Its ends do not fully match the called genes, so a read error is possible. The chain links TRBV7-7 to TRBJ1-5; tentative D call: TRBD1 (5 bases). CDR3 length equals 13 residues. The germline gives CDR1 SSHAT, CDR2 FNYEAQ (reference sequence). This CDR3 reads CASSLSTDQPQHF. The CDR3, as DNA: TGTGCTAGCAGCTTATCGACAGATCAGCCCCAGCATTTT.

This clonotype was counted ten times or more. J is TRBJ1-2 and V is TRBV7-8; a possible D gene is TRBD1 (5 bases). The length of the CDR3 is 16 residues. The V end lost 1 base, the J end lost 1 base, and 13 bases lay between the germline ends. Per germline, CDR1 SGHVS and CDR2 FQNEAQ. CDR3 loop: CASSLGDGPLNYGYTF. In DNA form, the CDR3 reads TGTGCCAGCAGCTTAGGGGACGGACCCCTTAACTATGGCTACACCTTC.

This clonotype was picked up a small number of times. A much larger clone lies a single base off, so this may be a read error. V usage is TRBV3-1 and J usage is TRBJ1-1; D unresolved. The CDR3 is 11 amino acids. The ends were cut back, 3 bases at V and 3 bases at J, with 2 bases in the middle. Germline CDR1 and CDR2: LGHDT and YNNKEL (reference sequence). The CDR3: CASSHDTEAFF. In DNA form, the CDR3 reads TGTGCCAGCAGCCACGACACTGAAGCTTTCTTT.

CDR3 sequence (DNA): TGTGCCATCAGGGGGGGAGGGAATCAGCCCCAGCATTTT. Translated, it gives CAIRGGGNQPQHF. The chain couples TRBV10-3 to TRBJ1-5; TRBD1 is a possible D gene (5 bases). Germline-derived CDR1 and CDR2 are ENHRY and SYGVKD. Trimming stripped 6 bases from V and 4 bases from J, with 10 bases between. The CDR3 is made up of 13 amino acids.

This clonotype has just a few counts. V is TRBV6-2 or TRBV6-3 and J is TRBJ2-1, with a weak D call TRBD2 (5 bases). V was trimmed by 4 bases and J by 7 bases, leaving 8 bases between them. CDR1 and CDR2 (germline): MNHEY, SVGEGT. The CDR3 is made up of 12 amino acids. CDR3 nucleotides: TGTGCCAGCAGTTCACTAGTGAATGAGCAGTTCTTC. It specifies CASSSLVNEQFF.

This clonotype was observed a handful of times. This chain uses TRBV12-3 or TRBV12-4 with TRBJ1-6; tentatively, D is TRBD1 (6 bases). There are 14 residues in the CDR3. V was shortened by 8 bases and J by 5 bases, with 13 bases between the two germline ends. The CDR3 loop is CASAVRQDNSPLHF. In DNA form, the CDR3 reads TGTGCCAGCGCTGTCCGACAGGATAATTCACCCCTCCACTTT.

The chain couples TRBV12-3 or TRBV12-4 to TRBJ2-7, with a possible D match to TRBD1 (6 bases). With 5 bases removed from V and 0 bases from J, the gap between germline ends came to 11 bases. CDR3 length equals 14 residues. As DNA, the CDR3 is TGTGCCAGCAGTCCCCGGGACAACTCCTACGAGCAGTACTTC. Protein: CASSPRDNSYEQYF.

As to this clonotype: A much more abundant neighbour one base away suggests this may be a read error. The rearrangement links TRBV4-3 to TRBJ2-1, with D perhaps TRBD2 (6 bases). The CDR3 totals 15 residues. Germline CDR1 and CDR2: LGHNA and YSLEER. The CDR3 protein is CASSQDTGEYNDQFF. The CDR3 DNA sequence: TGCGCCAGCAGCCAAGATACGGGGGAGTACAATGATCAGTTCTTC.

This clonotype was seen a handful of times. The V gene is TRBV7-2, the J gene TRBJ2-3, with no clear D. The germline V gene has CDR1 SGHTA and CDR2 FQGNSA. CDR3 size: 13 residues. Trimming removed 1 base at V and 6 bases at J, with 8 bases between. The DNA of the CDR3 is TGTGCCAGCAGCTTAGGATTCGGGGATACGCAGTATTTT. Encoded protein: CASSLGFGDTQYF.

This clonotype was detected many times. The chain recombines TRBV29-1 with TRBJ2-7; 9 bases map to TRBD1. Germline values: CDR1 SQVTM, CDR2 ANQGSEA. The V segment lost 3 bases and the J segment 5 bases; nucleotides outside the gene matches: 5. This CDR3 has 13 residues. The CDR3 is CSVEGTGFHEQYF. The DNA for the CDR3 is TGCAGCGTTGAGGGGACAGGGTTCCACGAGCAGTACTTC.

This clonotype was seen repeatedly, ten times or more. The chain employs TRBV4-1 and TRBJ2-4, with D possibly matching TRBD1 (6 bases). Trimming shortened V by 1 base and J by 2 bases, and 15 bases separated the two germline ends. Germline V gene sequence: CDR1 MGHRA, CDR2 YSYEKL. This CDR3 region has 17 residues. CDR3 loop: CASSQGQGFSTKNIQYF. The CDR3, as DNA: TGCGCCAGCAGCCAAGGGCAGGGGTTTTCTACCAAAAACATTCAGTACTTC.

This clonotype was recorded many times. This rearrangement joins TRBV5-1 to TRBJ1-4; no firm D call. This CDR3 has 13 residues. Germline CDR1 reads SGHRS; CDR2 reads YFSETQ. V lost 1 base to trimming and J lost 5 bases, with 6 bases between them. Here the CDR3 DNA reads TGCGCCAGCAGCTTGAACGGGAATGAAAAACTGTTTTTT. Translation gives CASSLNGNEKLFF.

The chain combines TRBV7-9 with TRBJ2-3; 15 nucleotides line up with TRBD2. V dropped 0 bases and J dropped 2; count of bases not matched to a gene: 12. The CDR3 extends over 21 amino acids. Germline V gene data show CDR1 as SEHNR and CDR2 as FQNEAQ (reference sequence). CDR3 sequence: CASSLARTSGGAGVHTDTQYF. The CDR3 region has the DNA TGTGCCAGCAGCTTAGCCCGGACTAGCGGGGGGGCCGGAGTCCACACAGATACGCAGTATTTT.

This clonotype has only a few counts. Here the CDR3 DNA reads TGCGCCAGCAGCCAAGAGGGGACAGGGTATTCACCCCTCCACTTT. This translates into CASSQEGTGYSPLHF. V and J are TRBV4-3 and TRBJ1-6; 9 nucleotides agree with TRBD1. Germline CDR1 and CDR2: LGHNA and YSLEER. The V and J ends lost 0 bases and 8 bases, in that order; junction bases with no gene match: 2. The CDR3 has 15 amino acids.

The V call is TRBV11-1, the J call TRBJ2-3; the D gene is possibly TRBD1 (5 bases). Germline assignment: CDR1 SGHAT and CDR2 FQDESV (reference sequence). The CDR3 contains 15 residues. V was cut by 1 base and J by 10 bases, with 18 bases left in between. The CDR3 sequence is CASSLGGSLNAAQYF. CDR3 nucleotides: TGTGCCAGCAGCTTAGGGGGCTCGCTAAATGCAGCGCAGTATTTT.

Many counts were recorded for this clonotype. The chain joins TRBV20-1 to TRBJ1-5; 10 bases line up with TRBD1. CDR1 and CDR2 (germline): DFQATT, SNEGSKA (reference sequence). V dropped 2 bases and J dropped 2; count of bases not matched to a gene: 9. This CDR3 has 17 residues. CDR3 nucleotide sequence: TGCAGTGCTAGAACCCCGGTAGGGACAGGGGGCAATCAGCCCCAGCATTTT. This encodes CSARTPVGTGGNQPQHF.